A selection of T cell receptor beta chains follows, all from one sample in a study of breast tumors, draining lymph nodes, adjacent tissues. TCRdb ran MiXCR on the multiplex PCR reads and lists one entry per CDR3 protein. The profile shows fewer than 250,000 distinct CDR3 sequences, about 30% of them singletons. The sequenced sample consisted of axillary lymph node tissue. The receptors were sampled from a female donor with breast cancer. Some clones in this sample may be carry-over from other donors' samples. The CDR3 runs from the conserved cysteine through the conserved F or W. D genes are given only for firm matches. A clone size is listed for some rows: how often the clone was seen (once, few, many), or a class if it is expanded.

D,size,V,J,DNA,CDR3
-,-,TRBV20-1,TRBJ2-1,TGCAGTGCTAACCATCAACGACAGCCTAATGAGCAGTTCTTC,CSANHQRQPNEQFF
TRBD1,many,TRBV13,TRBJ2-1,TGTGCCAGCAGCGGGAGAGGGACAGGGGACTACAATGAGCAGTTCTTC,CASSGRGTGDYNEQFF
TRBD2,-,TRBV20-1,TRBJ2-5,TGCAGTGCCCTAGCGGGAGGGAGGAAGACCCAGTACTTC,CSALAGGRKTQYF
-,many,TRBV7-9,TRBJ2-5,TGTGCCAGCAGCCCGCGGGATGCCTGGCAGGCTCGTCAAGAGACCCAGTACTTC,CASSPRDAWQARQETQYF
-,many,TRBV29-1,TRBJ1-1,TGCAGCGTTGAAGATCCGCGGGAAGCTTTCTTT,CSVEDPREAFF
TRBD1,-,TRBV5-5,TRBJ2-7,TGTGCCAGCAGCTTGATGGACAGGGGTTACGAGCAGTACTTC,CASSLMDRGYEQYF
TRBD1,many,TRBV12-3/TRBV12-4,TRBJ1-2,TGTGCCAGCAGTTTAGCGGGGACAGGGGGGGACTATGGCTACACCTTC,CASSLAGTGGDYGYTF
-,many,TRBV10-3,TRBJ2-3,TGTGCCATCAGTGAGGGGCTACAGGGCGGCCGCACAGATACGCAGTATTTT,CAISEGLQGGRTDTQYF
-,many,TRBV19,TRBJ2-1,TGTGCCAGCAGCTCCCCGGTGGACGATGAGCAGTTCTTC,CASSSPVDDEQFF
TRBD2,many,TRBV20-1,TRBJ2-3,TGCAGTGCGCAAGGACTAGCGGGAGTTGGTGTCACAGATACGCAGTATTTT,CSAQGLAGVGVTDTQYF
-,many,TRBV7-2,TRBJ1-5,TGTGCCAGCAGCTTAGCGCCCGCGGGCTTAGGGCCCCAGCATTTT,CASSLAPAGLGPQHF
-,many,TRBV4-1,TRBJ2-1,TGCGCCAGCAGCCAACCACCGGTGGATGAGCAGTTCTTC,CASSQPPVDEQFF
-,-,TRBV19,TRBJ1-4,TGTGCCAGTAGTATGACCGAAAAACTGTTTTTT,CASSMTEKLFF
-,few,TRBV4-2,TRBJ2-4,TGTGCCAGCAGCCAAGATATACAGGGATCTGGGAACATTCAGTACTTC,CASSQDIQGSGNIQYF
TRBD1,many,TRBV7-8,TRBJ1-5,TGTGCCAGCAGAAAAGCGGACAGGGAAGATCAGCCCCAGCATTTT,CASRKADREDQPQHF
TRBD2,many,TRBV30,TRBJ2-3,TGTGCCTGGAGTCCTCTAGCGGGACGAGCAGATACGCAGTATTTT,CAWSPLAGRADTQYF
-,many,TRBV27,TRBJ1-6,TGTGCCAGCAGTTTAAGTTTGGGGGGCTTTTGGTCACCCCTCCACTTT,CASSLSLGGFWSPLHF
TRBD1,many,TRBV11-3,TRBJ1-3,TGTGCCAGCAGCACAGGGACAGGCTACGGAAACACCATATATTTT,CASSTGTGYGNTIYF
-,many,TRBV4-1,TRBJ2-7,TGCGCCAGCAGCCAAGAGGGGCGCGGGATCGAGCAGTACTTC,CASSQEGRGIEQYF
TRBD2,many,TRBV6-5,TRBJ2-7,TGTGCCAGCAGCCGCGCTTCCAGACTAGCGGAGTCCTACGAGCAGTACTTC,CASSRASRLAESYEQYF
-,many,TRBV20-1,TRBJ2-3,TGCAGTGCTAGAGGACACACAGATACGCAGTATTTT,CSARGHTDTQYF
-,-,TRBV5-4,TRBJ2-5,TGTGCCGGCAGCTTCACGGGTCAAGAGACCCAGTACTTC,CAGSFTGQETQYF
TRBD1,-,TRBV20-1,TRBJ2-5,TGCAGTGCTAGAGAAAACTGGGACAGCGCGGAGACCCAGTACTTC,CSARENWDSAETQYF
-,many,TRBV7-3,TRBJ2-3,TGTGCCAGCAGCTTAAACGGGCTAGCGGATACGCAGTATTTT,CASSLNGLADTQYF
-,many,TRBV11-3,TRBJ2-3,TGTGCCAGCAGTCAACTAGTTAGAGATACGCAGTATTTT,CASSQLVRDTQYF
-,many,TRBV7-9,TRBJ1-4,TGTGCCAGCAGCATTGGGACGGGGGGCGCGGGTGAAAAACTGTTTTTT,CASSIGTGGAGEKLFF
-,many,TRBV6-1,TRBJ2-1,TGTGCCAGCAGTGAAGGTGACTGGTACAATGAGCAGTTCTTC,CASSEGDWYNEQFF
-,few,TRBV3-1,TRBJ2-2,TGTGCCAGCAGCTACTCGGGCCGAGGGGGGAACACCGGGGAGCTGTTTTTT,CASSYSGRGGNTGELFF
-,-,TRBV4-3,TRBJ2-1,TGCGCCAGCAGCCAAGATAGGATGTTTAAGATTTCCTACAATGAGCAGTTCTTC,CASSQDRMFKISYNEQFF
-,many,TRBV5-1,TRBJ2-1,TGCGCCAGCAGCATCCTTCCGGGCCCCTTGGGCAATGAGCAGTTCTTC,CASSILPGPLGNEQFF
-,once,TRBV24-1,TRBJ1-6,TGTGCCACCAGTGATTTGGGAGCGCCGAACGACTTT,CATSDLGAPNDF
-,-,TRBV30,TRBJ1-1,TGTGCCTGGCTGGGGGAGGGGAGAACTGAAGCTTTCTTT,CAWLGEGRTEAFF
-,many,TRBV6-6,TRBJ2-5,TGTGCCAGCAGGGTGGGTGGGGCCCAGTACTTC,CASRVGGAQYF
-,many,TRBV6-5,TRBJ1-2,TGTGCCAGCAGCAGGACAGCAAGTAACTATGGCTACACCTTC,CASSRTASNYGYTF
TRBD2,-,TRBV20-1,TRBJ2-1,TGCAGTGCTAACAAAATCAGCGGGAGGTCCTACAATGAGCAGTTCTTC,CSANKISGRSYNEQFF
-,-,TRBV2,TRBJ2-5,TGTGCCAGCAGTGCCATGACAGGAGTAGGGGAGACCCAGTACTTC,CASSAMTGVGETQYF
TRBD2,many,TRBV2,TRBJ2-7,TGTGCCAGCACTCCTTGGGGGGGGGTCTACGAGCAGTACTTC,CASTPWGGVYEQYF
-,-,TRBV6-2/TRBV6-3,TRBJ2-1,TGTGCCAGCAGTCCTAGCAACTACAATGAGCAGTTCTTC,CASSPSNYNEQFF
TRBD1,many,TRBV3-1,TRBJ1-6,TGTGCCAGCAGCCGCCAAAATCCGGGACAGGGAAGAAGGGCCCTCCACTTT,CASSRQNPGQGRRALHF
TRBD2,many,TRBV4-1,TRBJ2-7,TGCGCCAGCAGCCTCACAACTAGCGGGCTCTCCTACGAGCAGTACTTC,CASSLTTSGLSYEQYF
-,many,TRBV5-6,TRBJ1-2,TGTGCCAGCAGCCCCATCGGGGAACTCTATGGCTACACCTTC,CASSPIGELYGYTF
-,many,TRBV19,TRBJ2-7,TGTGTCGGATACGTGCAGTACTTC,CVGYVQYF
TRBD2,many,TRBV2,TRBJ2-1,TGTGCCAGCAGGCCCGGGACTAGCGGATACAATGAGCAGTTCTTC,CASRPGTSGYNEQFF